Each of the 30 T cell receptor beta chains below was sequenced from the same sample in a study of blood T cell repertoires in COVID-19. Assay: immunoSEQ multiplex PCR; the TCRdb copy retains only in-frame clones and omits some. This sample carries some 300,000 clones, about 89% of them seen once, and the ten largest clones take about 1.7%. Sequencing was carried out using PBMCs or T cells enriched from blood (not recorded which). The receptor source for this set is a woman between 40 and 55 years old who had recovered from COVID-19.

The chain recombines TRBV7-3 with TRBJ2-2; 8 bases agree with TRBD1. With V trimmed by 2 bases and J by 6 bases, 8 bases remained unmatched. Per the germline V gene, CDR1 is SGHTA and CDR2 is FQGTGA. The CDR3 contains 16 residues. CDR3 loop: CASSLQGADVAGELFF. CDR3 DNA sequence: TGTGCCAGCAGCTTACAGGGGGCTGATGTGGCCGGGGAGCTGTTTTTT. The full variable domain, in which reference TRBV7-3 and TRBJ2-2 provide the parts outside the CDR3, is GAGVSQTPSNKVTEKGKYVELRCDPISGHTALYWYRQSLGQGPEFLIYFQGTGAADDSGLPNDRFFAVRPEGSVSTLKIQRTERGDSAVYLCASSLQGADVAGELFFGEGSRLTVL.

This chain connects TRBV5-5 to TRBJ1-4; 7 bases align to TRBD1. This CDR3 has 15 residues. Germline assignment: CDR1 SGHKS and CDR2 YYEKEE (reference sequence). The trim removed 4 bases at V and 4 bases at J, leaving 7 bases unmatched. CDR3 bases: TGTGCCAGCAGCCGTGAGGACAGGCTTAATGAAAAACTGTTTTTT. Translation gives CASSREDRLNEKLFF.

The rearrangement links TRBV21-1 to TRBJ2-7; the table gives TRBD1 as D, unverified against the DNA. TRBV21-1 is shown as a pseudogene. This CDR3 is 13 amino acids long. CDR3 residues: CASDRGRRYEQYF. In DNA form, the CDR3 reads TGTGCCAGCGACAGGGGGCGACGATACGAGCAGTACTTC.

About this clone itself: A read error may produce the germline difference seen at one junction end. This chain links TRBV6-1 with TRBJ2-5, with 7 nucleotides matching TRBD2. Germline CDR1 MNHNS, CDR2 SASEGT. The CDR3 is made up of 15 amino acids. The chain's CDR3 is CASREAGGSHETQYF. CDR3 sequence (DNA): TGTGCCAGCAGGGAAGCCGGGGGGAGCCATGAGACCCAGTACTTC.

V usage is TRBV5-4 and J usage is TRBJ2-2; a weak D match, TRBD1 (5 bases). Germline V CDR1 and CDR2: SGHNT, YYREEE (reference sequence). This CDR3 contains 14 residues. The V end lost 5 bases, the J end lost 1 base, and 9 bases lay between the germline ends. CDR3 protein: CASRTTGNTGELFF. Here the CDR3 DNA reads TGTGCCAGCAGAACAACAGGGAACACCGGGGAGCTGTTTTTT.

V and J are TRBV5-1 and TRBJ1-2; 8 nucleotides align to TRBD1. CDR3 length: 13 residues. Germline V gene data show CDR1 as SGHRS and CDR2 as YFSETQ. The ends lost 4 bases at V and 2 bases at J; junction bases unmatched: 1. DNA for the CDR3: TGCGCCAGCAGCCGGGACAGGAACTATGGCTACACCTTC. As protein: CASSRDRNYGYTF.

The chain links TRBV10-1 to TRBJ1-5; 7 positions match TRBD1. The CDR3 loop spans 15 amino acids. V was pared by 0 bases and J by 4 bases, with 3 bases of the junction left unmatched. Germline loops: CDR1 WNHNN, CDR2 SYGVQD (reference sequence). For the CDR3, the DNA is TGCGCCAGCAGTGAGTCGGAGGGGGCGAATCAGCCCCAGCATTTT. Translating gives CASSESEGANQPQHF.

The rearrangement links TRBV7-8 to TRBJ2-2; 9 bases match TRBD1. V was pared by 5 bases and J by 5 bases, with 3 bases of the junction left unmatched. The CDR3 has 14 amino acids. Germline loops: CDR1 SGHVS, CDR2 FQNEAQ. CDR3 in amino acids: CASSRDRDTGELFF. The CDR3 coding sequence is TGTGCCAGCAGCAGGGACAGGGATACCGGGGAGCTGTTTTTT.

The rearrangement joins TRBV19 to TRBJ1-1, with D hard to call. V was shortened by 1 base and J by 8 bases, with 17 bases between the two germline ends. Germline CDR1 reads LNHDA; CDR2 reads SQIVND (reference sequence). The CDR3 covers 15 residues. CDR3: CASSIGGGGVVEAFF. CDR3 DNA: TGTGCCAGTAGTATAGGAGGCGGCGGAGTGGTAGAAGCTTTCTTT.

This sequence joins TRBV19 and TRBJ2-3; 10 nucleotides line up with TRBD2. CDR1 is LNHDA and CDR2 is SQIVND in the germline V gene (reference sequence). This CDR3 is 16 amino acids long. With V trimmed by 1 base and J by 6 bases, 7 bases remained unmatched. The CDR3 spells CASSIVLAGATDTQYF. The DNA of the CDR3 is TGTGCCAGTAGTATAGTGCTAGCGGGGGCTACGGATACGCAGTATTTT.

The genes are TRBV20-1 and TRBJ1-1; no reliable D call. The CDR3 is 11 residues long. Germline loops: CDR1 DFQATT, CDR2 SNEGSKA (reference sequence). V gave up 6 bases and J gave up 6 bases, with 11 bases separating them. In nucleotides, the CDR3 is TGCAGTGCCTTATTCCGGGCTGAAGCTTTCTTT. This translates into CSALFRAEAFF.

The rearrangement links TRBV9 to TRBJ2-7, with TRBD1 as a possible D gene (5 bases). Germline V gives CDR1 SGDLS, CDR2 YYNGEE. The length of the CDR3 is 13 residues. Trimming took 4 bases from V and 4 from J, leaving 12 bases between them. The CDR3 sequence is CASSPGQGYEQYF. The CDR3 DNA reads TGTGCCAGCAGCCCCGGTCAGGGATACGAGCAGTACTTC.

The genes are TRBV30 and TRBJ2-1; 10 nucleotides align to TRBD2. Germline CDR1 reads GTSNPN; CDR2 reads SVGIG (reference sequence). J was trimmed by 4 bases and V by 4 bases; bases with no gene match: 7. The CDR3 contains 15 residues. The CDR3 coding sequence is TGTGCCTGGACCTCAGCGGGGGGGCCTTACAATGAGCAGTTCTTC. Encoded protein: CAWTSAGGPYNEQFF.

This clone was observed a handful of times. The genes are TRBV10-1 and TRBJ2-7, with a weak D call TRBD2 (5 bases). CDR1 is WNHNN and CDR2 is SYGVQD in the germline V gene (reference sequence). The V end was cut by 10 bases, the J end by 5 bases, with 15 bases between. This CDR3 comprises 12 residues. The CDR3 nucleotides read TGCGCCAACTACCGCGGGTACGACGAGCAGTACTTC. This gives the protein CANYRGYDEQYF.

This rearrangement joins TRBV6-7 to TRBJ1-4, with a possible D match to TRBD1 (5 bases). Being an ORF, TRBV6-7 has a function that is uncertain. This CDR3 region has 18 residues. The V end lost 6 bases, the J end lost 7 bases, and 27 bases lay between the germline ends. In nucleotides, the CDR3 is TGTGCCAGCAGGGGTGAGACAGTAACACACCTTTGGGGTGAAAAACTGTTTTTT. Residues: CASRGETVTHLWGEKLFF.

V and J are TRBV23-1 and TRBJ2-6; 9 bases agree with TRBD1. TRBV23-1 carries the ORF label, with uncertain function. V trimming: 1 base; J trimming: 2 bases; junction bases outside the gene matches: 6. The CDR3 loop spans 18 amino acids. The CDR3 sequence: CASSQFRDRVTGANVLTF. The CDR3 DNA is TGCGCCAGCAGTCAATTTAGGGACAGGGTAACTGGGGCCAACGTCCTGACTTTC.

The rearrangement links TRBV5-1 to TRBJ2-1; 16 positions match TRBD2. CDR1 is SGHRS and CDR2 is YFSETQ in the germline V gene. This CDR3 comprises 15 residues. J gave up 9 bases and V 5 bases, and 5 bases lay outside the gene matches. CDR3: CASRGLAGGPGEQFF. DNA for the CDR3: TGCGCCAGCAGGGGACTAGCGGGAGGGCCGGGTGAGCAGTTCTTC. The full variable domain, with the rest looked up from reference TRBV5-1 and TRBJ2-1, is KAGVTQTPRYLIKTRGQQVTLSCSPISGHRSVSWYQQTPGQGLQFLFEYFSETQRNKGNFPGRFSGRQFSNSRSEMNVSTLELGDSALYLCASRGLAGGPGEQFFGPGTRLTVL.

The chain couples TRBV10-3 to TRBJ1-2; D not resolved. The CDR3 has 15 residues. Germline V gene data show CDR1 as ENHRY and CDR2 as SYGVKD. V shed 3 bases and J shed 3 bases, with 14 bases lying between them. The CDR3 DNA reads as TGTGCCATCAGTGATGAGGGTATTGGACACTATGGCTACACCTTC. The encoded protein is CAISDEGIGHYGYTF.

In this sample, this clone turned up a few times. This rearrangement joins TRBV18 to TRBJ1-3, with D unclear. CDR1 and CDR2 (germline): KGHSH, LQKENI. Between the trimmed V and J ends, which lost 0 bases and 6 bases, there was a span of 15 bases. The CDR3 is 16 amino acids. The CDR3: CASSPPWLLLENTIYF. CDR3 in DNA: TGTGCCAGCTCACCACCGTGGTTGCTGTTAGAAAACACCATATATTTT.

V and J are TRBV9 and TRBJ1-1; D might be TRBD1 (6 bases). Trimming took 4 bases from V and 4 from J, leaving 26 bases between them. The CDR3 sequence is 18 residues long. Germline CDR1 SGDLS, CDR2 YYNGEE. The CDR3 loop is CASSPRPGGAAGGTEAFF. CDR3 nucleotide sequence: TGTGCCAGCAGCCCGCGTCCTGGGGGCGCGGCCGGCGGCACTGAAGCTTTCTTT.

This clone appeared a single time. The J gene is TRBJ1-3, the V gene TRBV19; the D is unclear. Looked up from germline, CDR1 is LNHDA and CDR2 is SQIVND (reference sequence). V gave up 5 bases and J gave up 0 bases, with 8 bases separating them. The CDR3 contains 14 residues. CDR3 sequence reads: CASSSGDSGNTIYF. The CDR3 DNA follows: TGTGCCAGTAGTTCCGGGGACTCTGGAAACACCATATATTTT.

The chain recombines TRBV7-9 with TRBJ2-7, with TRBD2 matching 7 bases. CDR3 length: 15 residues. The germline CDR1 and CDR2 sequences are SEHNR and FQNEAQ (reference sequence). V lost 4 bases and J lost 5; bases outside the gene matches: 11. CDR3 protein: CASSSSSGGSNEQYF. CDR3 bases: TGTGCCAGCAGCTCCTCTAGCGGCGGGAGTAACGAGCAGTACTTC.

The chain couples TRBV5-1 to TRBJ2-3; a possible D gene is TRBD1 (7 bases). Per germline, CDR1 SGHRS and CDR2 YFSETQ. V was trimmed by 5 bases and J by 2 bases, leaving 15 bases between them. The CDR3 has 15 residues. The CDR3 sequence: CASRAGQISTDTQYF. CDR3 DNA sequence: TGCGCCAGCAGGGCGGGACAGATCTCCACAGATACGCAGTATTTT.

The chain employs TRBV7-6 and TRBJ1-5; a possible D gene is TRBD1 (6 bases). Trimming shortened V by 5 bases and J by 6 bases, and 11 bases separated the two germline ends. CDR3 length: 13 amino acids. Germline values: CDR1 SGHVS, CDR2 FNYEAQ. The CDR3 DNA is TGTGCCAGCAGCAGCCCAGGGGTTCAGCCCCAGCATTTT. Translating it yields CASSSPGVQPQHF.

This chain links TRBV12-3 or TRBV12-4 with TRBJ1-1; a possible D gene is TRBD1 (6 bases). The CDR3 has 12 amino acids. Deletions cut 10 bases from V and 3 bases from J, with 12 bases between. CDR3 region: CATRGADTEAFF. As DNA, the CDR3 is TGTGCCACCCGGGGGGCAGACACTGAAGCTTTCTTT.

The chain couples TRBV6-5 to TRBJ2-7; D is possibly TRBD1 (6 bases). Germline V lookup: CDR1 MNHEY, CDR2 SVGAGI. V lost 5 bases and J 6 bases, leaving 17 bases between the germline ends. The CDR3 has 14 amino acids. The CDR3 region is CASSPLGTFREQYF. The CDR3, as DNA: TGTGCCAGCAGTCCCCTTGGGACATTCCGCGAGCAGTACTTC.

Details on this clone: A read error is likely, as this CDR3 ends without the conserved phenylalanine or tryptophan. No DNA is shown, since the ends of the CDR3 on it are uncertain; the CDR3 is the one TCRdb lists. The chain recombines TRBV5-1 with TRBJ2-7; the table's D gene call, TRBD1, was not cross checked with the DNA. The CDR3 has 9 residues if both end residues are counted. Germline CDR1 is SGHRS and CDR2 is YFSETQ. The CDR3 region is CARTTPPQN.

The chain is built from TRBV6-1 and TRBJ1-5; tentatively, D is TRBD1 (6 bases). The CDR3 sequence is 16 residues long. Germline values: CDR1 MNHNS, CDR2 SASEGT. The V end lost 1 base, the J end lost 4 bases, and 14 bases lay between the germline ends. The CDR3 DNA reads TGTGCCAGCAGTGAAGTGGGGGGGGGCGGTAATCAGCCCCAGCATTTT. Its translation: CASSEVGGGGNQPQHF.

The genes are TRBV2 and TRBJ2-3; 14 bases map to TRBD2. V lost 4 bases, J lost 3 bases, and 0 bases stayed unmatched. The germline V gene has CDR1 SNHLY and CDR2 FYNNEI. This CDR3 contains 15 residues. CDR3 sequence reads: CASSGTSGRTDTQYF. The CDR3 bases are TGTGCCAGCAGTGGGACTAGCGGGAGGACAGATACGCAGTATTTT.

The chain joins TRBV5-1 to TRBJ1-1; D ambiguous. Germline lookup yields CDR1 SGHRS and CDR2 YFSETQ. Trimming removed 4 bases from V and 1 base from J, with 14 bases in between. The CDR3 has 15 residues. CDR3 nucleotides: TGCGCCAGCAGCAGAGCTGGGGAGAGGAACACTGAAGCTTTCTTT. This translates into CASSRAGERNTEAFF.